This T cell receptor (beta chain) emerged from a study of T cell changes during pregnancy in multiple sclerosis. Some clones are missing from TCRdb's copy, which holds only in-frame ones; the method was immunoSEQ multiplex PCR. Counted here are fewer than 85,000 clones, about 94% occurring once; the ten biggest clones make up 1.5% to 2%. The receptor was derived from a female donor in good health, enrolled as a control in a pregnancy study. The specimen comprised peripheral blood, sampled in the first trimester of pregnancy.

The chain's CDR3 is CARTDRVGPDTQYF. The CDR3 region has the DNA TGTGCCAGAACCGACAGGGTGGGTCCAGATACGCAGTATTTT. The chain uses TRBV2 and TRBJ2-3; 7 bases map to TRBD1. From germline, CDR1 is SNHLY and CDR2 FYNNEI. The J segment lost 4 bases and the V segment lost 9 bases, leaving 10 bases of the junction unmatched. CDR3 length equals 14 residues.